A selection of T cell receptor beta chains follows, all from one sample in a study of response to subunit inactivated influenza vaccine. TCRdb ran MiXCR on the RT-PCR reads and lists one entry per CDR3 protein. The sample includes hundreds of thousands of distinct CDR3 sequences, roughly 13% seen only once; the top ten take less than 9%. The source material was PBMCs from blood, sampled around 15 days before vaccination. The receptors shown here come from a man aged 50 to 60 who received an inactivated influenza vaccine. The CDR3 runs from the conserved cysteine through the conserved F or W. Each record gives: clone size, D gene, V gene, J gene, CDR3 protein, CDR3 DNA. D genes are given only for firm matches. Expanded clones are given a class, and other clones once, few, many or no size at all.

.,.,TRBV12-3/TRBV12-4,TRBJ1-5,CASAEGWQQPQHF,TGTGCCAGCGCCGAAGGTTGGCAGCAGCCCCAGCATTTT
many,TRBD1,TRBV12-3/TRBV12-4,TRBJ2-2,CASRETDRGRPGELFF,TGTGCCAGCAGAGAAACGGACAGGGGGCGTCCCGGGGAGCTGTTTTTT
.,.,TRBV9,TRBJ2-1,CASSVAIGNEQFF,TGTGCCAGCAGCGTAGCTATTGGCAATGAGCAGTTCTTC
.,.,TRBV24-1,TRBJ2-2,CATSDFSRTGNTGELFF,TGTGCCACCAGTGATTTTAGCCGGACGGGGAACACCGGGGAGCTGTTTTTT
many,.,TRBV7-6,TRBJ2-3,CASSPRSGSSTDTQYF,TGTGCCAGCAGCCCCCGCTCTGGTAGCAGCACAGATACGCAGTATTTT
.,TRBD2,TRBV20-1,TRBJ2-5,CSARGSGGRETQYF,TGCAGTGCTAGAGGTAGCGGGGGCCGGGAGACCCAGTACTTC
few,.,TRBV14,TRBJ1-6,CASSQDLGNSPLHF,TGTGCCAGCAGCCAAGATCTTGGCAATTCACCCCTCCACTTT
few,.,TRBV11-2,TRBJ2-7,CASSLVRGAFYEQYF,TGTGCCAGCAGCTTAGTTCGGGGGGCTTTCTACGAGCAGTACTTC
.,.,TRBV25-1,TRBJ2-1,CASSEPGAGKYNEQFF,TGTGCCAGCAGTGAGCCGGGGGCAGGGAAGTACAATGAGCAGTTCTTC
few,.,TRBV9,TRBJ2-1,CASSQMGPYEQFF,TGTGCCAGCAGCCAGATGGGGCCTTATGAGCAGTTCTTC
few,TRBD2,TRBV14,TRBJ2-2,CASSPAGVSTGELFF,TGTGCCAGCAGCCCCGCGGGAGTGAGCACCGGGGAGCTGTTTTTT
.,TRBD1,TRBV7-9,TRBJ2-3,CASSLSGTGNTDTQYF,TGTGCCAGCAGCTTATCGGGGACAGGGAACACAGATACGCAGTATTTT
.,TRBD2,TRBV28,TRBJ2-1,CASSSLAGSPTYNEQFF,TGTGCCAGCAGCTCTCTAGCGGGATCCCCTACCTACAATGAGCAGTTCTTC
.,TRBD1,TRBV3-1,TRBJ1-1,CASSQETGGEAFF,TGTGCCAGCAGCCAAGAGACAGGGGGTGAAGCTTTCTTT
.,.,TRBV7-8,TRBJ1-3,CASSPKRGGTGKSGNTIYF,TGTGCCAGCAGCCCCAAGAGGGGAGGAACCGGGAAATCTGGAAACACCATATATTTT
few,.,TRBV10-3,TRBJ2-5,CAISLDSVNQETQYF,TGTGCCATCAGTCTGGACAGCGTAAACCAAGAGACCCAGTACTTC
few,.,TRBV7-9,TRBJ1-6,CASSLATSGFYNSPLHF,TGTGCCAGCAGCTTAGCGACTTCGGGGTTCTATAATTCACCCCTCCACTTT
.,TRBD2,TRBV10-3,TRBJ2-5,CAISGLAGAGETQYF,TGTGCCATCTCCGGACTAGCGGGGGCCGGAGAGACCCAGTACTTC
many,TRBD2,TRBV6-2/TRBV6-3,TRBJ2-5,CASDRSGRRQETQYF,TGTGCCAGCGACCGGAGCGGGAGAAGACAAGAGACCCAGTACTTC
.,.,TRBV25-1,TRBJ2-3,CASRSPANTQYF,TGTGCCAGCAGGAGTCCTGCTAATACGCAGTATTTT
few,.,TRBV10-3,TRBJ2-2,CAIRGIIGGPTGELFF,TGTGCCATCAGGGGTATCATCGGGGGGCCTACCGGGGAGCTGTTTTTT
.,TRBD1,TRBV5-1,TRBJ2-1,CASSRTPGTGGGNEQFF,TGCGCCAGCAGCAGAACACCCGGGACAGGCGGAGGGAATGAGCAGTTCTTC
.,.,TRBV30,TRBJ2-4,CAWSVGQPLTKNIQYF,TGTGCCTGGAGTGTGGGTCAGCCCCTAACCAAAAACATTCAGTACTTC
few,.,TRBV20-1,TRBJ2-7,CSARTATYEQYF,TGCAGTGCTAGGACAGCAACCTACGAGCAGTACTTC
few,.,TRBV5-5,TRBJ1-5,CASSLAGALNPADQPQHF,TGTGCCAGCAGCTTGGCAGGGGCCCTAAATCCGGCCGATCAGCCCCAGCATTTT
.,.,TRBV19,TRBJ2-3,CASTFTRDPLTDTQYF,TGTGCCAGTACCTTCACCCGGGACCCCTTAACAGATACGCAGTATTTT
few,TRBD2,TRBV6-2/TRBV6-3,TRBJ2-7,CASSYPLAGGYEQYF,TGTGCCAGCAGTTACCCGCTAGCGGGGGGCTACGAGCAGTACTTC
few,.,TRBV5-6,TRBJ2-1,CASSFGRETYNEQFF,TGTGCCAGCAGCTTTGGGCGGGAAACCTACAATGAGCAGTTCTTC
few,TRBD2,TRBV12-3/TRBV12-4,TRBJ2-5,CASSRTRETQYF,TGTGCCAGCAGCCGGACTAGAGAGACCCAGTACTTC